This is a list of T cell receptor beta chains from one sample in a study of CD4+ T cells in melanoma. TCRdb's table, derived via immunoSEQ multiplex PCR, lists solely in-frame clones and lacks some. In the table there are about 3,900 clones, around three quarters of which are singletons. What was sequenced was tumor tissue. The source is a human donor with melanoma. The CDR3 runs from the conserved cysteine through the conserved F or W. D genes are given only for firm matches. Part of the rows lack a size; the others show once, few, many or a class for expanded clones.

D	J	size	V	DNA	CDR3
NA	TRBJ2-2	NA	TRBV11-3	TGTGCCAGCAGCCCTGAGGGGCGGGGCGGGGAGCTGTTTTTT	CASSPEGRGGELFF
NA	TRBJ2-7	once	TRBV4-3	TGCGCCAGCAGCCAAACCCGGGCAGGGGCGTGGGAGCAGTACTTC	CASSQTRAGAWEQYF
TRBD1	TRBJ1-6	NA	TRBV6-5	TGTGCCAGCAGTCCCCGGACAGGGAGGGATTCACCCCTCCACTTT	CASSPRTGRDSPLHF
NA	TRBJ1-1	once	TRBV5-4	TGTGCCAGCAGTCGAGGAGGCGACGCTGAAGCTTTCTTT	CASSRGGDAEAFF
TRBD1	TRBJ1-1	NA	TRBV19	TGTGCCAGTAGCCAGACAGGGAGCGCTGAAGCTTTCTTT	CASSQTGSAEAFF
NA	TRBJ2-3	NA	TRBV4-3	TGCGCCAGCAGCCAAGACCAGACTAGCACAGATACGCAGTATTTT	CASSQDQTSTDTQYF
NA	TRBJ1-2	NA	TRBV11-2	TGTGCCAGCAGCTCTAAAGGACAGCACTATGGCTACACCTTC	CASSSKGQHYGYTF
NA	TRBJ2-2	NA	TRBV2	TGTGCCAGCTGGCTTGGAGTCGCGGCCGGGGAGCTGTTTTTT	CASWLGVAAGELFF
TRBD1	TRBJ1-1	once	TRBV7-9	TGTGCCAGCAGCTTATTCGGGAAAGGGGACAGGGGGCGCGGGGAAGCTTTCTTT	CASSLFGKGDRGRGEAFF
NA	TRBJ2-1	few	TRBV5-1	TGCGCCAGCAGGTATTGTAGAGCGGGCAGTTGCCTACATGAGCAGTTCTTC	CASRYCRAGSCLHEQFF
NA	TRBJ1-3	NA	TRBV5-1	TGCGCCAGCAGCTTGGAGTACATTTACTCTGGAAACACCATATATTTT	CASSLEYIYSGNTIYF
NA	TRBJ2-2	NA	TRBV27	TGTGCCAGCAACAAGGTTAACACCGGGGAGCTGTTTTTT	CASNKVNTGELFF
TRBD2	TRBJ2-1	few	TRBV6-1	TGTGCCAGCAGTGATCTGTCTAGCGGGAGTGATAATGAGCAGTTCTTC	CASSDLSSGSDNEQFF
NA	TRBJ1-4	NA	TRBV10-1	TGCGCCAGCAGTGATTTTCTCGGCAGGGTAGCAACTAATGAAAAACTGTTTTTT	CASSDFLGRVATNEKLFF
NA	TRBJ1-5	NA	TRBV11-2	TGTGCCAGCAGCTTAGTTGGAAAAAATCAGCCCCAGCATTTT	CASSLVGKNQPQHF
NA	TRBJ2-2	few	TRBV4-2	TGTGCCAGCAGCCAAGCAGGGGCCCGGGAGCTGTTTTTT	CASSQAGARELFF
NA	TRBJ1-1	few	TRBV4-3	TGCGCCAGCAGCCAAGATGGGGGGCCGGACACTGAAGCTTTCTTT	CASSQDGGPDTEAFF
NA	TRBJ1-4	NA	TRBV5-1	TGCGCCAGCAGCTTGGGTTTGCAGAGCACTAATGAAAAACTGTTTTTT	CASSLGLQSTNEKLFF
NA	TRBJ2-7	NA	TRBV2	TGTGCCACCGGGCAGGGGAGAGGGTACGAGCAGTACTTC	CATGQGRGYEQYF
NA	TRBJ2-7	large	TRBV7-2	TGTGCCAGCAGCCTTCGGGACAACTACGAGCAGTACTTC	CASSLRDNYEQYF
NA	TRBJ1-2	NA	TRBV5-1	TGCGCCAGCAGCTTGGAATTGGGGGGCGTGCTTCAGGGCTACACCTTC	CASSLELGGVLQGYTF
NA	TRBJ2-3	few	TRBV7-9	TGTGCCAGCAGCTTAGCAGGATACACAGATACGCAGTATTTT	CASSLAGYTDTQYF
NA	TRBJ1-6	few	TRBV14	TGTGCCAGCAGCCCCCGAGGAAATTCACCCCTCCACTTT	CASSPRGNSPLHF
TRBD1	TRBJ2-7	NA	TRBV10-3	TGTGCCATCAGGAACACGGACAGGGGGCCGGGGTACGAGCAGTACTTC	CAIRNTDRGPGYEQYF
NA	TRBJ1-1	NA	TRBV7-2	TGTGCCAGCAGCTTAACTGAGAACACTGAAGCTTTCTTT	CASSLTENTEAFF
TRBD2	TRBJ2-7	NA	TRBV7-2	TGTGCCAGCAGCTTCGGGACTAGCGGGAGGAACGAGCAGTACTTC	CASSFGTSGRNEQYF
NA	TRBJ1-2	few	TRBV5-1	TGCGCCAGCAGCTTGGTGGAAGGCTATGGCTACACCTTC	CASSLVEGYGYTF